This T cell receptor (beta chain) was identified in a study of blood T cell repertoires in COVID-19. Looking at the study overall: Some COVID-19 samples were acute and others convalescent; all came from the United States, Italy and Spain. From T cells, B-cell-depleted T cells, or PBMCs came the material, which was cDNA or gDNA.

The age range of participants was about 18 to 89 years, with residence in about two dozen US areas. Data came from immunoSEQ multiplex PCR; TCRdb stores just in-frame clones and leaves some out. This sample has a few hundred thousand clones, with approximately 91% found just once. Sequenced material: PBMCs or T cells enriched from blood (not recorded which). The sequence was obtained from a woman in her 40s who had recovered from COVID-19.

CDR3 in DNA: TGTGCCAGCAGCATAACCGGGACTAGCGGGATTTACGAGCAGTACTTC. It encodes CASSITGTSGIYEQYF. This chain connects TRBV7-8 to TRBJ2-7, with 13 bases fitting TRBD2. After removal of 5 bases from V and 4 bases from J, the junction contained 8 bases not matched to a gene. CDR3 length: 16 amino acids. Germline assignment: CDR1 SGHVS and CDR2 FQNEAQ. Based on the CDR3 plus reference TRBV7-8 and TRBJ2-7, the full variable domain is GAGVSQSPRYKVAKRGQDVALRCDPISGHVSLFWYQQALGQGPEFLTYFQNEAQLDKSGLPSDRFFAERPEGSVSTLKIQRTQQEDSAVYLCASSITGTSGIYEQYFGPGTRLTVT.